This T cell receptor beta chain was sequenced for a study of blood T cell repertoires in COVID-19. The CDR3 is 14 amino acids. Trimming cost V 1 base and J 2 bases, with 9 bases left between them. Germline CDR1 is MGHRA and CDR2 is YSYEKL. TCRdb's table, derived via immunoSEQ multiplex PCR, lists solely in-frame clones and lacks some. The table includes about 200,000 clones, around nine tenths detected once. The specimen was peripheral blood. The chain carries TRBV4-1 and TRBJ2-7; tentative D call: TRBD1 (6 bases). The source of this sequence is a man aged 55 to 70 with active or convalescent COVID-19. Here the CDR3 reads CASSQVQGTYEQYF. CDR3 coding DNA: TGCGCCAGCAGCCAAGTTCAGGGGACCTACGAGCAGTACTTC.